This TCR beta chain was observed in a study of spatial heterogeneity in lung cancer. Overall study: Sequenced follow-up PBMC samples came a median of around 2 years after resection, where available. As counted in raw reads, each unique TCR and UMI combination appeared more than ten times on average.

Using its own MiXCR run on the 5' RACE reads, TCRdb lists one record per CDR3 protein. Among tens of thousands of distinct CDR3 sequences, over 9.5% were seen once, and the ten largest hold under 35%. Regarding time point: blood at routine non-recurrence follow-up after resection. In each case, whole RNA from tumor, nontumor lung or frozen PBMC was sequenced unsorted. This clonotype has more than one count but fewer than ten. This CDR3 has 12 amino acids. The germline V gene encodes CDR1 SEHNR and CDR2 FQNEAQ (reference sequence). V lost 3 bases and J 5 bases, leaving 4 bases between the germline ends.

The sequenced sample was PBMCs, obtained at follow-up. V is TRBV7-9 and J is TRBJ1-4, with D unresolved. The source of this sequence is a male donor with early-stage non-small cell lung cancer. The CDR3 loop reads CASSFGNEKLFF. The CDR3, as DNA: TGTGCCAGCAGCTTTGGGAATGAAAAACTGTTTTTT.